This T cell receptor beta chain was documented in a study of blood T cell repertoires in COVID-19. The method was immunoSEQ multiplex PCR; TCRdb's version includes in-frame clones alone and lacks a portion of them. The data contain roughly 320,000 clones, more than 85% of them seen just once; the ten biggest clones take up around 4.2%. Germline loops: CDR1 SGHNT, CDR2 YYREEE (reference sequence). Deletions cut 2 bases from V and 6 bases from J, with 21 bases between. CDR3 length: 16 residues. The sequencing input was PBMCs or T cells enriched from blood (not recorded which). The receptor was derived from a woman aged 30 to 39 who had been exposed to COVID-19. The V call is TRBV5-4, the J call TRBJ2-7, with D possibly TRBD1 on 6 matching bases. Here the CDR3 reads CASSFDLRDRSSEQYF. Here the CDR3 DNA reads TGTGCCAGCAGCTTTGATTTAAGAGACAGGAGCTCCGAGCAGTACTTC.